The present TCR beta chain was sequenced within a study of CD8 T cells in ankylosing spondylitis. TCRdb re-called the 5' RACE reads through MiXCR, storing one row per CDR3 protein. The table records around 300,000 distinct CDR3 sequences, roughly 20% of them present only once. Findings of the study overall: Fewer than ten highly homologous variants made up a TCR beta motif that seemed to typify ankylosing spondylitis blood. Enrichment of disease-linked clones was reportedly significant in matched ankylosing spondylitis synovial fluid.

This clonotype was recorded a few times. The antigen is undetermined. V was trimmed by 3 bases and J by 6 bases, leaving 3 bases between them. Germline loops: CDR1 SGHNT, CDR2 YYREEE (reference sequence). This CDR3 is 11 amino acids long. The chain couples TRBV5-4 to TRBJ2-2; D is undetermined. Specimen: blood, either unsorted or a sorted T cell fraction (not recorded which). The source of this sequence is a female donor with ankylosing spondylitis or in good health (not recorded which). CDR3 loop: CASSWAGELFF. In DNA, the CDR3 is TGTGCCAGCAGCTGGGCCGGGGAGCTGTTTTTT.